Sequencing of this T cell receptor beta chain was carried out in a study of spatial heterogeneity in lung cancer. CDR3 length equals 13 residues. Germline V CDR1 and CDR2: MNHEY, SVGAGI. With 6 bases removed from V and 5 bases from J, the gap between germline ends came to 13 bases. Via MiXCR, TCRdb re-called the 5' RACE reads, giving one row per CDR3 protein. The repertoire holds more than 30,000 distinct CDR3 sequences, roughly 10% seen once, with 25% to 35% in the top ten. In this sample, this clonotype turned up a few times. Time point indicated: blood at routine non-recurrence follow-up after resection. Sequencing was performed on whole RNA extracted from tumor and nontumor lung tissue, or from frozen PBMC, and the material was left unsorted.

The TCR comes from a female donor with early-stage non-small cell lung cancer. The starting material was PBMCs, obtained at follow-up. The chain carries TRBV6-5 and TRBJ1-1, with D possibly matching TRBD1 (5 bases). The chain's CDR3 is CASSRGTATEAFF. Written as DNA, the CDR3 is TGTGCCAGCAGCCGGGGGACCGCTACTGAAGCTTTCTTT.